A selection of T cell receptor beta chains follows, all from one sample in a study of blood T cell repertoires in COVID-19. Generated by immunoSEQ multiplex PCR, the TCRdb table keeps only in-frame clones and is missing some. There are 87,000 or so clones in the sample; roughly 91% occur only once, and about 6.3% lies in the top ten. Sequencing was performed on peripheral blood. Receptors were obtained from a man aged 18 to 30 with COVID-19, enrolled during active disease. The CDR3 runs from the conserved cysteine through the conserved F or W. Each record gives: V gene, clone size, J gene, D gene, CDR3 protein, CDR3 DNA. The D gene is left open where the match is weak. Only some rows state a clone size, as once, few, many or a class for expanded clones.

v_gene: TRBV28
abundance: NA
j_gene: TRBJ2-7
d_gene: TRBD2
CDR3aa: CASSFSGGTTRSYEQYF
CDR3nt: TGTGCCAGCAGTTTCTCCGGAGGGACTACACGATCCTACGAGCAGTACTTC

v_gene: TRBV5-1
abundance: NA
j_gene: TRBJ2-3
d_gene: TRBD1
CDR3aa: CASSLEGAVTDTQYF
CDR3nt: TGCGCCAGCAGCTTGGAGGGGGCGGTCACAGATACGCAGTATTTT

v_gene: TRBV30
abundance: NA
j_gene: TRBJ2-7
d_gene: TRBD1
CDR3aa: CAWSVGQGIYEQYF
CDR3nt: TGTGCCTGGAGTGTTGGACAGGGGATCTACGAGCAGTACTTC

v_gene: TRBV28
abundance: NA
j_gene: TRBJ1-2
d_gene: TRBD1
CDR3aa: CASSEPRDRSTYGYTF
CDR3nt: TGTGCCAGCAGCGAACCTCGGGACAGGTCCACCTATGGCTACACCTTC

v_gene: TRBV5-1
abundance: NA
j_gene: TRBJ1-2
d_gene: TRBD1
CDR3aa: CASSLTPGQKIVRVTNYGYTF
CDR3nt: TGCGCCAGCAGCTTGACCCCGGGACAGAAGATCGTGAGGGTTACTAACTATGGCTACACCTTC

v_gene: TRBV10-3
abundance: NA
j_gene: TRBJ2-7
d_gene: NA
CDR3aa: CAISDGDTSYEQYF
CDR3nt: TGTGCCATCAGTGACGGGGATACCTCCTACGAGCAGTACTTC

v_gene: TRBV29-1
abundance: NA
j_gene: TRBJ1-2
d_gene: TRBD1
CDR3aa: CSVGTGGNYGYTF
CDR3nt: TGCAGCGTTGGGACAGGGGGAAACTATGGCTACACCTTC

v_gene: TRBV19
abundance: NA
j_gene: TRBJ1-6
d_gene: NA
CDR3aa: CASSIQGRSPLHF
CDR3nt: TGTGCCAGTAGTATTCAGGGGCGTTCACCCCTCCACTTT

v_gene: TRBV13
abundance: NA
j_gene: TRBJ2-1
d_gene: NA
CDR3aa: CASSLTLSGPGNEQFF
CDR3nt: TGTGCCAGCAGTCTTACCCTTAGCGGTCCAGGGAATGAGCAGTTCTTC

v_gene: TRBV24-1
abundance: NA
j_gene: TRBJ2-1
d_gene: TRBD2
CDR3aa: CATSDLGLAGGPYNEQFF
CDR3nt: TGTGCCACCAGTGATTTAGGGCTAGCGGGAGGGCCTTACAATGAGCAGTTCTTC

v_gene: TRBV7-6
abundance: NA
j_gene: TRBJ2-7
d_gene: NA
CDR3aa: CASSPGGRGFKEQYF
CDR3nt: TGTGCCAGCAGCCCCGGAGGAAGGGGGTTTAAAGAGCAGTACTTC

v_gene: TRBV24-1
abundance: NA
j_gene: TRBJ2-1
d_gene: NA
CDR3aa: CATSGVSYNEQFF
CDR3nt: TGTGCCACCAGTGGCGTCTCCTACAATGAGCAGTTCTTC

v_gene: TRBV28
abundance: NA
j_gene: TRBJ1-2
d_gene: TRBD1
CDR3aa: CASSLPPRGGYTF
CDR3nt: TGTGCCAGCAGTTTACCCCCCAGGGGGGGCTACACCTTC

v_gene: TRBV7-6
abundance: once
j_gene: TRBJ2-1
d_gene: TRBD1
CDR3aa: CASSSRYRGLYNEQFF
CDR3nt: TGTGCCAGCAGCTCCCGCTACAGGGGCCTATACAATGAGCAGTTCTTC

v_gene: TRBV14
abundance: NA
j_gene: TRBJ2-1
d_gene: NA
CDR3aa: CASSPSNEQFF
CDR3nt: TGTGCCAGCAGCCCGAGCAATGAGCAGTTCTTC

v_gene: TRBV7-9
abundance: NA
j_gene: TRBJ2-7
d_gene: NA
CDR3aa: CASSSFDSTGDYEQYF
CDR3nt: TGTGCCAGCAGCTCGTTCGACTCGACAGGAGACTACGAGCAGTACTTC

v_gene: TRBV7-8
abundance: NA
j_gene: TRBJ1-1
d_gene: NA
CDR3aa: CASRRAGDTEAFF
CDR3nt: TGTGCCAGCAGGCGAGCCGGGGACACTGAAGCTTTCTTT

v_gene: TRBV6-1
abundance: few
j_gene: TRBJ2-3
d_gene: TRBD1
CDR3aa: CASSEGTGHTDTQYF
CDR3nt: TGTGCCAGCAGTGAAGGGACAGGGCACACAGATACGCAGTATTTT

v_gene: TRBV13
abundance: NA
j_gene: TRBJ2-5
d_gene: TRBD1
CDR3aa: CASSFRTGQETQYF
CDR3nt: TGTGCCAGCAGCTTTAGGACAGGTCAAGAGACCCAGTACTTC

v_gene: TRBV13
abundance: NA
j_gene: TRBJ2-1
d_gene: NA
CDR3aa: CASSSQGGNEQFF
CDR3nt: TGTGCCAGCAGCTCCCAAGGGGGAAATGAGCAGTTCTTC

v_gene: TRBV7-8
abundance: NA
j_gene: TRBJ1-2
d_gene: NA
CDR3aa: CASSLAGGLNYGYTF
CDR3nt: TGTGCCAGCAGCTTAGCGGGGGGTTTGAACTATGGCTACACCTTC

v_gene: TRBV13
abundance: NA
j_gene: TRBJ2-3
d_gene: TRBD2
CDR3aa: CASSVPTSGRGPFTDTQYF
CDR3nt: TGTGCCAGCAGCGTACCGACTAGCGGGAGGGGCCCATTCACAGATACGCAGTATTTT

v_gene: TRBV12-3/TRBV12-4
abundance: once
j_gene: TRBJ1-1
d_gene: NA
CDR3aa: CASSFGGSEAFF
CDR3nt: TGTGCCAGCAGTTTCGGGGGGTCTGAAGCTTTCTTT